The entry that follows covers one TCR beta chain sequence. What it recognizes is unknown. The source of the sample is a study of cytomegalovirus exposure and HLA in healthy donors. On the study more broadly: Falling in the Caucasian-associated ancestry cluster were 81% of approximately 400 genotyped donors. Study outcomes and limitations: After further analysis at a later stage, 15,000 to 20,000 TCR beta sequences were associated with HLA alleles at 0.05 false discovery rate. Later analysis demonstrated an association between a missense DCLRE1C variant and TCR beta V- and J-gene trimming.

Trimming shortened V by 0 bases and J by 7 bases, and 7 bases separated the two germline ends. The CDR3 runs to 13 residues. Germline V CDR1 and CDR2: SNHLY, FYNNEI. With 60 Vbeta and 13 Jbeta primers, the PCR was carried out. The table came from immunoSEQ multiplex PCR; TCRdb's copy has only in-frame clones and leaves some out. The sample has almost 70,000 clones; roughly 70% are singletons. This TCR came from a male donor in good health and CMV-seropositive. The chain uses TRBV2 and TRBJ1-5, with unresolved D. Sequencing input: PBMCs. CDR3 amino acids: CASSEASRQPQHF. In DNA, the CDR3 is TGTGCCAGCAGTGAAGCGTCGAGGCAGCCCCAGCATTTT.